The entry below gives a single T cell receptor beta chain sequence along with its context. The target antigen is unknown. Clones were sequenced by immunoSEQ multiplex PCR, and TCRdb holds only the in-frame ones, with some missing. The table includes under 35,000 clones, approximately 85% detected once. The sample originates from a study of PD-1 blockade in classical Hodgkin lymphoma. Findings of the study overall: By C4D1, diversity of CD4+ TCRs had risen significantly, whereas that of CD8+ TCRs had not. At baseline, newly diagnosed patients reportedly showed less TCR diversity than healthy donors.

The CDR3 is 16 residues long. Unmatched junction bases numbered 11, after V lost 3 bases and J lost 4 bases. Germline V gene sequence: CDR1 SGHDT, CDR2 YYEEEE. Specified time point: cycle 4 day 1 (C4D1), after five to seven weeks of nivolumab. Autologous stem cell transplantation was followed by relapse in every patient, and brentuximab vedotin exposure varied. From thawed PBMCs, CD4+ T cells were purified using magnetic negative selection. Patients reached a best response of complete response, partial response or progressive disease. The source of this sequence is a human donor with classical Hodgkin lymphoma. This chain connects TRBV5-6 to TRBJ1-1, with 8 bases aligning to TRBD1. The material sequenced was CD4+ T cells from blood, taken before the fourth cycle of nivolumab. The CDR3 nucleotides are TGTGCCAGCAGCTCCGATGTGGGGACAGGAGGCACTGAAGCTTTCTTT. This sequence encodes CASSSDVGTGGTEAFF.